The present entry profiles one T cell receptor beta chain with its context. Antigen unknown. Produced via immunoSEQ multiplex PCR; TCRdb's table is partial and in-frame only. The profile shows just over 70,000 clones, nearly 85% of them singletons. This specimen belongs to a study of graft-versus-host responses after intestinal transplantation. Study context: In this cohort, recipients had multivisceral, liver-intestinal, or isolated intestinal transplants. Whole-study findings and limits: Allograft graft-versus-host to host-versus-graft clonal ratios ran high in patients with graft-donor T cell macrochimerism. Recipient-marrow GvH clones were detected, some having first appeared in ileum or blood.

The receptor's source is a human donor who was the organ donor for an intestinal transplant. The input for sequencing was unstimulated CD4+ T cells sorted from spleen or lymph node cells, taken before transplant.

The DNA for the CDR3 is TGTGCCAGCAGCTTTAACGAGGGGACAGGACATTCACCCCTCCACTTT. It codes for CASSFNEGTGHSPLHF. This chain joins TRBV5-4 and TRBJ1-6; 8 positions match TRBD1. The CDR3 loop spans 16 amino acids. Germline V gene lookup returns CDR1 SGHNT and CDR2 YYREEE (reference sequence). J was trimmed by 8 bases and V by 2 bases; bases with no gene match: 9.